This entry concerns a single T cell receptor (beta chain). Sequenced by immunoSEQ multiplex PCR; TCRdb stores in-frame clones only, minus some. The sample yields 100,000 to 130,000 clones, 84% seen once. CDR3 size: 13 residues. Trimming shortened V by 3 bases and J by 7 bases, and 12 bases separated the two germline ends. Looked up from germline, CDR1 is SEHNR and CDR2 is FQNEAQ (reference sequence). This sample was included in a study of blood T cell repertoires in COVID-19. The V gene is TRBV7-9, the J gene TRBJ1-2; D is undetermined. The sequence came from a human donor in a cohort sampled during active COVID-19. The sequencing sample was made of peripheral blood. The CDR3 here is CASSLGHPGGYTF. Here the CDR3 DNA reads TGTGCCAGCAGCTTGGGTCACCCAGGTGGCTACACCTTC.